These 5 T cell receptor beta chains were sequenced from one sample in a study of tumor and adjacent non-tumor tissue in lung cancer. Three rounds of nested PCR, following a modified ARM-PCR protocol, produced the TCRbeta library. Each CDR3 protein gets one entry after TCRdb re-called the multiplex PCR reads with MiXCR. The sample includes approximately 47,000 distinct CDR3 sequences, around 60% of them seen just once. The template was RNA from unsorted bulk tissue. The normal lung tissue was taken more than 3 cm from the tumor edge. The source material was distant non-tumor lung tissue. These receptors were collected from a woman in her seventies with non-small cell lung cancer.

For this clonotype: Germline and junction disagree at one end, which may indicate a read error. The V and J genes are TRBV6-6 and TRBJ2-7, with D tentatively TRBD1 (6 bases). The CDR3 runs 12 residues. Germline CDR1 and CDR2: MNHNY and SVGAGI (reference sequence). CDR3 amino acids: CASSRQGCELYF. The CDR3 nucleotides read TGTGCCAGCAGTCGCCAGGGGTGCGAGCTGTACTTC.

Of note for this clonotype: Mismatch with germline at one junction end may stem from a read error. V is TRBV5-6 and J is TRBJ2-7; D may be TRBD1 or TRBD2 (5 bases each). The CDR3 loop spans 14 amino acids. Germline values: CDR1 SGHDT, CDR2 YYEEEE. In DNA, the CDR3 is TGTGCCAGCAGCCTACCGAGGGGCTCCTACGAGCAATATTTC. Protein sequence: CASSLPRGSYEQYF.

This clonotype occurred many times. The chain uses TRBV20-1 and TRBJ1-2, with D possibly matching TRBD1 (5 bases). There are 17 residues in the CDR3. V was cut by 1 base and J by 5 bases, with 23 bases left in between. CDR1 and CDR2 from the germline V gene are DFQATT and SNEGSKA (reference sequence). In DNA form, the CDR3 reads TGCAGTGCTAGAGCCACCGGATACAGGCAGGGAGGATATGGCTACACCTTC. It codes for CSARATGYRQGGYGYTF.

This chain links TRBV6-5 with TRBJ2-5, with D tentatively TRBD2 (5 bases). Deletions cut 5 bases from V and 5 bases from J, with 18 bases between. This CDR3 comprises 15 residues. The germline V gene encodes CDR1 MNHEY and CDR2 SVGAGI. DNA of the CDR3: TGTGCCAGCAGTCTTTCCAATGCCCCGGGGGAGACCCAGTACTTC. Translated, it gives CASSLSNAPGETQYF.

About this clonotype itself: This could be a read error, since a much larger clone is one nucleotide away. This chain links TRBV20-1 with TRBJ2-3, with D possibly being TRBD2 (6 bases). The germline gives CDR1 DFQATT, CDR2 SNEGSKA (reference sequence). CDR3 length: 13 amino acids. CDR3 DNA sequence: TGCTGTGCTAGTAGCGGAAGCACAGATACGCAGTATTTT. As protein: CCASSGSTDTQYF.